This T cell receptor (beta chain) was observed in a study of T cells expressing NK-cell markers. General study points: Of CD8+ T cells, about 1.0-8% belonged to dominant NKG2C+ clonotypes in 5 to 7 donors.

The CDR3 spans 14 residues. Per germline, CDR1 DFQATT and CDR2 SNEGSKA (reference sequence). A remark on this clonotype: The antigen is unknown.

What made the TCR beta cDNA was 5'RACE template switching with UMIs. TCRdb reanalyzed the 5' RACE reads, giving one entry per CDR3 protein sequence and no DNA. The sample table includes 200,000 to 300,000 distinct CDR3 sequences. The specimen was blood T cells: a sorted CD56 or NKG2C T cell subset, CD4+ or CD8+ T cells, or bulk PBMC T cells (not recorded which). This sequence joins TRBV20-1 and TRBJ2-1; absent DNA, TCRdb's TRBD2 call cannot be checked. This receptor was obtained from a woman between 18 and 70 years old in good health. The CDR3 protein is CSAISLATYNEQFF.